A single sample gave rise to the 8 T cell receptor beta chains below, sequenced in a study of tumor-infiltrating lymphocytes in primary liver carcinoma. The researchers obtained blood RNA from unsorted whole blood and also extracted germline DNA. From 500 ng total RNA, TCR beta cDNA was generated with a primer in the constant region. ARM-PCR was slightly modified, and three nested multiplex PCR rounds with it gave rise to the TCR beta libraries. Two initial PCR rounds of about 11 cycles each paired TRBV1-TRBV30 forward primers with a C-beta reverse primer. One entry per CDR3 protein, called by TCRdb with MiXCR from the multiplex PCR reads. The sample has fewer than 250,000 distinct CDR3 sequences, about 65% seen once. Material for sequencing was peripheral blood. All receptors derive from a woman in her fifties or sixties with primary liver carcinoma and hepatitis B virus infection.

This clonotype was counted a few times. The chain joins TRBV28 to TRBJ1-1; maybe TRBD1 (6 bases). The V gene's germline CDR1 is MDHEN and CDR2 SYDVKM. The length of the CDR3 is 16 residues. The V end was cut by 3 bases, the J end by 3 bases, with 17 bases between. The CDR3 protein is CASSFSYWGAHTEAFF. The CDR3 DNA is TGTGCCAGCAGTTTCTCATATTGGGGGGCACACACTGAAGCTTTCTTT.

Concerning this clonotype: At one boundary the junction diverges from the germline segment, which might be a read error. V gene TRBV11-2 combines with J gene TRBJ1-1; D remains unclear. There are 14 residues in the CDR3. Germline V gives CDR1 SGHAT, CDR2 FQNNGV. The CDR3 region is CASSLPASNTEAFF. As DNA, the CDR3 is TGTGCCAGTAGCTTACCGGCCAGTAACACTGAAGCTTTCTTT. The variable domain in full, completed from reference TRBV11-2 and TRBJ1-1, reads EAGVAQSPRYKIIEKRQSVAFWCNPISGHATLYWYQQILGQGPKLLIQFQNNGVVDDSQLPKDRFSAERLKGVDSTLKIQPAKLEDSAVYLCASSLPASNTEAFFGQGTRLTVV.

A note on this clonotype: Likely a read error: the CDR3 ends without its conserved phenylalanine or tryptophan. The chain uses TRBV12-3 or TRBV12-4 and TRBJ1-5, with D uncertain. This CDR3 is built from 13 residues. V was pared by 3 bases and J by 2 bases, with 5 bases between. This chain's CDR3 is CASSLQRNQPQHC. The CDR3, as DNA: TGTGCCAGCAGTTTGCAGCGCAATCAGCCCCAGCATTGT.

V usage is TRBV7-9 and J usage is TRBJ1-2; TRBD1 matches at 8 bases. The germline V gene encodes CDR1 SEHNR and CDR2 FQNEAQ (reference sequence). Trimming took 2 bases from V and 3 from J; bases not matched to a gene: 5. The CDR3 is 15 amino acids. CDR3 loop: CASSLLRQGHYGYTF. As DNA, the CDR3 is TGTGCCAGCAGCTTATTAAGACAGGGGCACTATGGCTACACCTTC.

This chain links TRBV28 with TRBJ2-1, with D possibly TRBD2 on 7 matching bases. CDR1 is MDHEN, CDR2 SYDVKM, per germline. The CDR3 consists of 12 residues. The ends were cut back, 5 bases at V and 15 bases at J, with 17 bases in the middle. Here the CDR3 reads CASSPRGRDAFF. CDR3 nucleotide sequence: TGTGCCAGCAGTCCTAGGGGGAGGGATGCGTTCTTC.

J is TRBJ1-5 and V is TRBV28; D is uncertain. Trimming pared 4 bases from V and 11 bases from J, leaving 9 bases between. CDR3 size: 11 residues. Germline CDR1 and CDR2: MDHEN and SYDVKM. CDR3 sequence: CASSSYGTQHF. CDR3 nucleotides: TGTGCCAGCAGTTCATACGGGACCCAGCATTTT.

To note about this clonotype: Germline and junction disagree at one end, which may indicate a read error. The chain employs TRBV11-3 and TRBJ2-1, with 7 bases matching TRBD2. The CDR3 totals 16 residues. The V gene's germline CDR1 is SGHNT and CDR2 YENEEA. For the CDR3, the DNA is TGTGCCAGCAGCCCCGGGACTAATGGGACCTACAATGAGAAGTTCTTC. Its protein is CASSPGTNGTYNEKFF.

On this clonotype itself: This may come from a read error, since a much larger clone is one base off. The chain recombines TRBV5-4 with TRBJ2-5; 7 nucleotides agree with TRBD2. In germline, CDR1 is SGHNT, CDR2 YYREEE (reference sequence). The CDR3 sequence is 14 residues long. CDR3 sequence: CARSLPGGGETQYF. CDR3 DNA: TGTGCCAGGAGCTTGCCGGGAGGTGGAGAGACCCAGTACTTC.